Below are 17 T cell receptor beta chains sequenced from a single sample in a study of patients and donors after allogeneic stem cell transplantation (dated by TCRdb to the early 2020s). The method behind the library was RT-PCR. TCRdb records NextSeq 550 as the sequencer. TCRdb passed the public sequencing reads through fastp at Q25 and MiXCR, retaining productive beta sequences. When rows share a CDR3 protein, they turn into one entry using the most common DNA and genes. For this sample there are 800,000 to 1,000,000 distinct CDR3 sequences; more than 15% appear just once. 5.5% to 6.5% of the sample rests with the top ten. Sequencing was performed on blood, either unsorted or a sorted T cell fraction (not recorded which). The receptors shown here come from a human donor who was either an allogeneic HSCT recipient or a stem cell or donor lymphocyte infusion donor (not recorded which). It is not recorded whose cells these are; they may come from a transplant donor.

The rearrangement links TRBV15 to TRBJ2-5; tentatively, D is TRBD1 (5 bases). The CDR3 has 15 residues. The germline V and J ends were trimmed by 1 base and 5 bases, with 14 bases remaining between them. CDR1 is LNHNV and CDR2 is YYDKDF in the germline V gene (reference sequence). Here the CDR3 reads CATSRVAGKQETQYF. The CDR3 nucleotides are TGTGCCACCAGCAGAGTCGCAGGGAAGCAGGAGACCCAGTACTTC.

The rearrangement links TRBV6-2 or TRBV6-3 to TRBJ2-7; unclear D gene. The ends were cut back, 4 bases at V and 4 bases at J, with 17 bases in the middle. The germline V gene has CDR1 MNHEY and CDR2 SVGEGT. This CDR3 contains 15 residues. CDR3 bases: TGTGCCAGCAGTTGTTGTGGGAACTGGGATTACGAGCAGTACTTC. Protein sequence: CASSCCGNWDYEQYF.

The chain is built from TRBV10-3 and TRBJ2-6; no clear D. Trimming stripped 3 bases from V and 4 bases from J, with 13 bases between. Germline CDR1 and CDR2: ENHRY and SYGVKD. The CDR3 covers 16 residues. The CDR3 loop is CAISEFRVSGANVLTF. The CDR3, as DNA: TGTGCCATCAGTGAATTTAGGGTCTCCGGGGCCAACGTCCTGACTTTC.

The rearrangement joins TRBV29-1 to TRBJ2-2; D possibly corresponds to TRBD2 (6 bases). The V gene's germline CDR1 is SQVTM and CDR2 ANQGSEA. V was shortened by 5 bases and J by 4 bases, with 20 bases between the two germline ends. The CDR3 contains 16 residues. Here the CDR3 reads CSVLIGSTKGTGELFF. As DNA, the CDR3 is TGCAGCGTTCTCATCGGGAGCACCAAGGGCACCGGGGAGCTGTTTTTT.

The rearrangement links TRBV12-3 or TRBV12-4 to TRBJ1-1; no reliable D call. This CDR3 contains 13 residues. With 5 bases removed from V and 6 bases from J, the gap between germline ends came to 13 bases. DNA of the CDR3: TGTGCCAGCAGTCCTCAGTGGGTTTCTGAAGCTTTCTTT. Translation: CASSPQWVSEAFF.

This clonotype appeared a few times. The chain employs TRBV20-1 and TRBJ1-2; a possible D gene is TRBD1 (6 bases). CDR1 DFQATT and CDR2 SNEGSKA come from the germline V gene (reference sequence). The CDR3 is made up of 15 amino acids. Trimming pared 0 bases from V and 2 bases from J, leaving 13 bases between. CDR3 protein: CSARDRRQGNYGYTF. The CDR3 coding sequence is TGCAGTGCTAGAGATCGGAGGCAGGGGAACTATGGCTACACCTTC.

V and J are TRBV4-1 and TRBJ1-5, with D unclear. V lost 4 bases, J lost 5 bases, and 15 bases lay in between. The CDR3 is made up of 15 amino acids. CDR1 is MGHRA, CDR2 YSYEKL, per germline. The CDR3 region has the DNA TGCGCCAGCAGCCCGGCACCCGATCGGGATCAGCCCCAGCATTTT. Translating gives CASSPAPDRDQPQHF.

In this sample, this clonotype turned up a few times. This sequence joins TRBV6-5 and TRBJ2-6; 7 bases align to TRBD1. V lost 2 bases to trimming and J lost 0 bases; unmatched junction nucleotides: 7. The CDR3 is 18 amino acids. Germline V CDR1 and CDR2: MNHEY, SVGAGI. The CDR3 reads CASSYRDRTLSGANVLTF. CDR3 DNA sequence: TGTGCCAGCAGTTACAGGGACAGAACCCTCTCTGGGGCCAACGTCCTGACTTTC.

The chain links TRBV20-1 to TRBJ2-1; D is ambiguous. The V and J ends lost 7 bases and 2 bases respectively, with 12 bases between them. The CDR3 is 13 amino acids. CDR1 DFQATT and CDR2 SNEGSKA come from the germline V gene (reference sequence). The CDR3 bases are TGCAGTGGGAGAGTAGTTCCCTACAATGAGCAGTTCTTC. Translated: CSGRVVPYNEQFF.

This rearrangement joins TRBV4-2 to TRBJ2-1; TRBD2 might be the D (6 bases). The germline V and J ends were trimmed by 1 base and 13 bases, with 14 bases remaining between them. This CDR3 is built from 13 residues. Germline-derived CDR1 and CDR2 are LGHNA and YNFKEQ. DNA for the CDR3: TGTGCCAGCAGCCAAGTTTACGGGAGTGAACAGTTCTTC. The encoded protein is CASSQVYGSEQFF.

This clonotype was found a few times. The genes are TRBV6-2 or TRBV6-3 and TRBJ1-1, with D unclear. CDR1 MNHEY and CDR2 SVGEGT come from the germline V gene. The CDR3 is 15 residues long. Trimming removed 2 bases from V and 5 bases from J, with 15 bases in between. CDR3 nucleotides: TGTGCCAGCAGTTACCGGGAGTCACCGGGAACTGAAGCTTTCTTT. The encoded protein is CASSYRESPGTEAFF.

The chain carries TRBV7-2 and TRBJ2-3; D may be TRBD1 (5 bases). Trimming took 5 bases from V and 8 from J, leaving 20 bases between them. There are 15 residues in the CDR3. Germline V gene data show CDR1 as SGHTA and CDR2 as FQGNSA. CDR3 residues: CASSGPRGGKGTQYF. In nucleotides, the CDR3 is TGTGCCAGCAGCGGTCCAAGGGGCGGAAAGGGTACGCAGTATTTT.

The genes are TRBV4-1 and TRBJ1-1; 7 bases agree with TRBD1. Germline lookup yields CDR1 MGHRA and CDR2 YSYEKL. After removal of 0 bases from V and 6 bases from J, the junction contained 7 bases not matched to a gene. This CDR3 has 15 amino acids. The CDR3 region is CASSQDPGGFPEAFF. The CDR3 coding sequence is TGCGCCAGCAGCCAAGATCCAGGGGGATTCCCTGAAGCTTTCTTT.

This chain uses TRBV12-3 or TRBV12-4 with TRBJ1-6; D perhaps matches TRBD1 (6 bases). The CDR3 loop spans 15 amino acids. The V and J ends lost 5 bases and 4 bases respectively, with 12 bases between them. CDR3 sequence reads: CASSLRTAYNSPLHF. The CDR3 DNA reads as TGTGCCAGCAGTCTTCGGACAGCTTATAATTCACCCCTCCACTTT.

This clonotype occurred a few times. This sequence joins TRBV5-1 and TRBJ1-5; tentative D call: TRBD1 (5 bases). The CDR3 loop spans 17 amino acids. The germline gives CDR1 SGHRS, CDR2 YFSETQ. Trimming pared 4 bases from V and 2 bases from J, leaving 19 bases between. The CDR3 bases are TGCGCCAGCAGCCCCAAGCCACTGGGGGAGGGCAATCAGCCCCAGCATTTT. Residues: CASSPKPLGEGNQPQHF.

The genes are TRBV20-1 and TRBJ2-3, with TRBD2 matching 11 bases. CDR1 and CDR2 from the germline V gene are DFQATT and SNEGSKA (reference sequence). The CDR3 loop spans 15 amino acids. Trimming cost V 5 bases and J 6 bases; bases outside gene matches: 10. The CDR3: CSASFLAGGRDTQYF. The CDR3 DNA is TGCAGTGCTTCGTTTCTAGCGGGAGGACGGGATACGCAGTATTTT.

This sequence joins TRBV30 and TRBJ1-1; D gene unclear. V shed 0 bases and J shed 4 bases, with 18 bases lying between them. The CDR3 sequence is 16 residues long. Germline assignment: CDR1 GTSNPN and CDR2 SVGIG (reference sequence). CDR3 sequence (DNA): TGTGCCTGGAGTGTAGTAAGGGCCCAAGGAGTCACTGAAGCTTTCTTT. It codes for CAWSVVRAQGVTEAFF.